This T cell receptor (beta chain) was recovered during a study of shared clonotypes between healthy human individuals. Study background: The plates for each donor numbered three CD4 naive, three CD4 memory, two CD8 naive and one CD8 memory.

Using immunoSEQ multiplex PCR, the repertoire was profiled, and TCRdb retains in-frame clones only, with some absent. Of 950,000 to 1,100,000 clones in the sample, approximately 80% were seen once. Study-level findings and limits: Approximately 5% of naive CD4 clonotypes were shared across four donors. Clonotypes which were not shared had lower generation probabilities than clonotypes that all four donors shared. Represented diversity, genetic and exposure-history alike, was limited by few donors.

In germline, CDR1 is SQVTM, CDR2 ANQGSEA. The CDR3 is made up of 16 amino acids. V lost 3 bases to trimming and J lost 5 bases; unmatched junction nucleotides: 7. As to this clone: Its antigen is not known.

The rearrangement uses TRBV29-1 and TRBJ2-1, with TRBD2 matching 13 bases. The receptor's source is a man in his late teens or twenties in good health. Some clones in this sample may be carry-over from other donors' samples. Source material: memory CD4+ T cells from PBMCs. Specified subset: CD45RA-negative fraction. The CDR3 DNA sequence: TGCAGCGTTGATACCGGACTAGCGGGAGACCACAATGAGCAGTTCTTC. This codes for CSVDTGLAGDHNEQFF.